In this sample, the clone carrying this T cell receptor beta chain turned up a few times. The antigen remains undetermined. This record comes from a study of T cells after yellow fever vaccination. Study-wide results and limits: Of the clonotypes, a small share occurred in both CD4 and CD8 compartments. Post-booster reappearance was seen for most primary-vaccination clones (around 97% CD4, around 88% CD8).

This CDR3 has 15 residues. In germline, CDR1 is MNHNS, CDR2 SASEGT. With V trimmed by 6 bases and J by 6 bases, 5 bases remained unmatched. The TCR cDNA carried a universal primer site and UMIs from 5'RACE template switching. In TCRdb, the 5' RACE reads were re-called with MiXCR into one record per CDR3 protein. The sample shows approximately 580,000 distinct CDR3 sequences, approximately 16% of them seen only once. The chain has TRBV6-1 and TRBJ2-1; 13 nucleotides line up with TRBD2. The source is a man younger than 30 who received the YFV17D yellow fever vaccine. The starting material was PBMCs, obtained about 5 days after the first yellow fever vaccination. CDR3 protein: CASRTGTSGINEQFF. The CDR3 nucleotides read TGTGCCAGCAGGACCGGGACTAGCGGGATCAATGAGCAGTTCTTC.